A single sample gave rise to the 17 T cell receptor beta chains below, sequenced in a study of blood T cell repertoires in COVID-19. Sequenced by immunoSEQ multiplex PCR; TCRdb stores in-frame clones only, minus some. This sample carries about 98,000 clones, about 85% of them seen once, and the ten largest clones take 2% to 2.5%. The sequencing sample was made of peripheral blood. These receptors were collected from a man aged 50 to 60 with active COVID-19.

The chain combines TRBV19 with TRBJ1-5, with 7 bases fitting TRBD1. The V gene's germline CDR1 is LNHDA and CDR2 SQIVND (reference sequence). This CDR3 is 14 amino acids long. The V and J ends lost 9 bases and 6 bases, in that order; junction bases with no gene match: 11. The CDR3 spells CASRKWTGGQPQHF. CDR3 coding DNA: TGTGCCAGCAGAAAATGGACAGGTGGTCAGCCCCAGCATTTT.

This chain links TRBV20-1 with TRBJ2-5; a possible D gene is TRBD2 (7 bases). The ends were cut back, 6 bases at V and 9 bases at J, with 11 bases in the middle. Germline V CDR1 and CDR2: DFQATT, SNEGSKA (reference sequence). This CDR3 has 10 residues. The CDR3 DNA reads as TGCAGTGCAAAAGGGGGGGCCCAGTACTTC. As protein: CSAKGGAQYF.

This chain links TRBV12-3 or TRBV12-4 with TRBJ2-7, with TRBD2 matching over 8 bases. After removal of 3 bases from V and 6 bases from J, the junction contained 4 bases not matched to a gene. This CDR3 has 13 amino acids. CDR3 amino acids: CASSLRRGGEQYF. DNA of the CDR3: TGTGCCAGCAGTTTGCGACGGGGGGGCGAGCAGTACTTC.

The chain carries TRBV19 and TRBJ2-6; 9 bases map to TRBD2. The CDR3 extends over 21 amino acids. Germline CDR1 reads LNHDA; CDR2 reads SQIVND (reference sequence). The junction had 16 bases not matched to a gene; V was cut back by 3 bases and J by 1 base. CDR3 coding DNA: TGTGCCAGTAGTATTCGGGGTAGCGGGGGCTTCAGAACATCTGGGGCCAACGTCCTGACTTTC. This encodes CASSIRGSGGFRTSGANVLTF.

The V and J genes are TRBV30 and TRBJ2-1; D uncertain. Trimming took 2 bases from V and 8 from J, leaving 16 bases between them. There are 14 residues in the CDR3. From germline, CDR1 is GTSNPN and CDR2 SVGIG (reference sequence). CDR3 DNA: TGTGCCTGGAGTCTCCCAGGTTCTGCCCATGAGCAGTTCTTC. Residues: CAWSLPGSAHEQFF.

Details on this clone: A read error may account for a junction end that differs from germline. This rearrangement joins TRBV7-8 to TRBJ2-3; 9 bases fit TRBD2. From germline, CDR1 is SGHVS and CDR2 FQNEAQ. The CDR3 length is 16 residues. CDR3 residues: CASSFRQGSGGLRIHF. Written as DNA, the CDR3 is TGTGCCAGCAGCTTCCGACAGGGAAGCGGGGGGCTCCGCATTCATTTT.

The V and J genes are TRBV7-2 and TRBJ1-5, with D possibly being TRBD1 (6 bases). Trimming shortened V by 5 bases and J by 4 bases, and 12 bases separated the two germline ends. CDR3 length equals 14 residues. From germline, CDR1 is SGHTA and CDR2 FQGNSA. The CDR3 loop is CASSTGTPNQPQHF. DNA for the CDR3: TGTGCCAGCAGCACCGGGACACCAAATCAGCCCCAGCATTTT.

The chain recombines TRBV19 with TRBJ2-5; possible D gene TRBD2, 5 bases. Germline CDR1 LNHDA, CDR2 SQIVND (reference sequence). This CDR3 is 11 amino acids long. V lost 5 bases and J 9 bases, leaving 10 bases between the germline ends. The CDR3 loop reads CASSLSGAQYF. CDR3 in DNA: TGTGCCAGTAGTTTATCCGGGGCCCAGTACTTC.

The rearrangement joins TRBV6-5 to TRBJ2-2; 7 nucleotides match TRBD2. The CDR3 is 15 amino acids. Per germline, CDR1 MNHEY and CDR2 SVGAGI. Trimming took 2 bases from V and 6 from J; bases not matched to a gene: 6. In DNA, the CDR3 is TGTGCCAGCAGTTACGGGGAGGGAGAGGCCGGGGAGCTGTTTTTT. This translates into CASSYGEGEAGELFF.

This clone was detected only once. The chain carries TRBV7-2 and TRBJ1-5, with D perhaps TRBD1 (5 bases). The ends were cut back, 8 bases at V and 3 bases at J, with 14 bases in the middle. This CDR3 spans 14 amino acids. The germline gives CDR1 SGHTA, CDR2 FQGNSA. DNA of the CDR3: TGTGCCAGCGCGACAGATATCTTCAATCAGCCCCAGCATTTT. This encodes CASATDIFNQPQHF.

The rearrangement joins TRBV5-4 to TRBJ2-5; 7 bases map to TRBD1. Losses at the gene ends were 1 base for V and 4 bases for J; bases not matched to a gene: 7. The germline V gene encodes CDR1 SGHNT and CDR2 YYREEE (reference sequence). The CDR3 length is 15 residues. CDR3 coding DNA: TGTGCCAGCAGCTTGATTCAGGGGGTCGGAGAGACCCAGTACTTC. Its protein product is CASSLIQGVGETQYF.

In its sample, this clone was seen a few times. This chain links TRBV19 with TRBJ1-5, with a possible D match to TRBD1 (5 bases). The CDR3 loop spans 12 amino acids. CDR1 and CDR2 from the germline V gene are LNHDA and SQIVND (reference sequence). V lost 6 bases and J lost 8, with 11 bases in between. CDR3 residues: CASSRGMEPQHF. CDR3 bases: TGTGCCAGTAGCCGGGGGATGGAGCCCCAGCATTTT.

The chain combines TRBV12-5 with TRBJ2-2; no clear D. Trimming removed 1 base at V and 0 bases at J, with 9 bases between. Looked up from germline, CDR1 is LGHNT and CDR2 is FRNRAP. The CDR3 consists of 16 residues. The CDR3 nucleotides read TGTGCTAGTGGTTTGGGACACCTATCGAACACCGGGGAGCTGTTTTTT. This translates into CASGLGHLSNTGELFF. The whole variable domain, remainder taken from reference TRBV12-5 and TRBJ2-2, is DARVTQTPRHKVTEMGQEVTMRCQPILGHNTVFWYRQTMMQGLELLAYFRNRAPLDDSGMPKDRFSAEMPDATLATLKIQPSEPRDSAVYFCASGLGHLSNTGELFFGEGSRLTVL.

This chain connects TRBV5-4 to TRBJ2-1; TRBD2 agrees at 8 bases. V lost 3 bases to trimming and J lost 6 bases; unmatched junction nucleotides: 11. The CDR3 is 16 amino acids. Germline V gene sequence: CDR1 SGHNT, CDR2 YYREEE (reference sequence). CDR3 nucleotides: TGTGCCAGCAGCTCAAGGGCGGGGGGCCCCGTCAATGAGCAGTTCTTC. Translated, it gives CASSSRAGGPVNEQFF.

The rearrangement uses TRBV5-1 and TRBJ2-1; TRBD1 is a possible D gene (5 bases). CDR1 SGHRS and CDR2 YFSETQ come from the germline V gene. Trimming pared 3 bases from V and 4 bases from J, leaving 14 bases between. CDR3 length: 15 amino acids. Here the CDR3 reads CASSWRQSSYNEQFF. CDR3 DNA sequence: TGCGCCAGCAGCTGGCGACAGTCTTCTTACAATGAGCAGTTCTTC.

The rearrangement uses TRBV5-1 and TRBJ2-5; the match to TRBD1 covers 7 bases. V shed 0 bases, J shed 5 bases, and the junction held 7 bases outside the gene matches. In germline, CDR1 is SGHRS, CDR2 YFSETQ. The CDR3 is 15 amino acids. In DNA, the CDR3 is TGCGCCAGCAGCTTGGGGTCAGGGGGTAAGGAGACCCAGTACTTC. Amino acids: CASSLGSGGKETQYF.

The genes are TRBV29-1 and TRBJ2-2; 10 bases match TRBD1. The CDR3 length is 15 residues. V shed 6 bases, J shed 4 bases, and the junction held 8 bases outside the gene matches. From germline, CDR1 is SQVTM and CDR2 ANQGSEA. The CDR3 DNA sequence: TGCAGCGTGTCCGGGACAGGGGTGGGCACCGGGGAGCTGTTTTTT. Encoded protein: CSVSGTGVGTGELFF.